Listed below are T cell receptor beta chains from one sample, sequenced in a study of Ad26.COV2.S vaccination and SARS-CoV-2 variants. Method: immunoSEQ multiplex PCR; TCRdb's copy keeps in-frame clones and lacks some. This sample has over 250,000 clones, with about 87% found just once. This material consisted of peripheral blood, taken in a trial of Ad26.COV2.S vaccine versus placebo. The receptors originated from a person aged 18-65 years who received the Ad26.COV2.S COVID-19 vaccine or a placebo. Both conserved end residues are part of each CDR3. A D gene is named only where the DNA matches it firmly. The size field is filled for only some rows; it gives once, few, many or a size class.

v_call: TRBV7-9
j_call: TRBJ2-3
d_call: -
clone_size: -
cdr3_aa: CASESNSDTQYF

v_call: TRBV30
j_call: TRBJ2-3
d_call: -
clone_size: -
cdr3_aa: CAWSVGSILTDTQYF

v_call: TRBV10-3
j_call: TRBJ2-7
d_call: TRBD1
clone_size: -
cdr3_aa: CAISESPGQGAYEQYF

v_call: TRBV19
j_call: TRBJ1-2
d_call: TRBD1
clone_size: -
cdr3_aa: CASNYGDRVSGYTF

v_call: TRBV2
j_call: TRBJ2-2
d_call: TRBD1
clone_size: -
cdr3_aa: CASSRQGAIGELFF

v_call: TRBV25-1
j_call: TRBJ2-3
d_call: TRBD1
clone_size: once
cdr3_aa: CASSFPGQGAYTQYF

v_call: TRBV7-6
j_call: TRBJ1-3
d_call: -
clone_size: -
cdr3_aa: CASSLGVTGVGNTIYF

v_call: TRBV24-1
j_call: TRBJ2-2
d_call: -
clone_size: -
cdr3_aa: CATKVELKGQNTGELFF

v_call: TRBV18
j_call: TRBJ1-1
d_call: -
clone_size: -
cdr3_aa: CASSTEVNTEAFF

v_call: TRBV7-2
j_call: TRBJ1-3
d_call: -
clone_size: -
cdr3_aa: CASRFSSGNTIYF

v_call: TRBV9
j_call: TRBJ2-3
d_call: TRBD1
clone_size: -
cdr3_aa: CASGDRVTDTQYF

v_call: TRBV4-1
j_call: TRBJ1-3
d_call: -
clone_size: few
cdr3_aa: CASSQEGQQSSGNTIYF

v_call: TRBV5-1
j_call: TRBJ2-2
d_call: TRBD1
clone_size: -
cdr3_aa: CASSFTGTGAGELFF

v_call: TRBV27
j_call: TRBJ2-7
d_call: -
clone_size: -
cdr3_aa: CASRLSGPPIYEQYF

v_call: TRBV30
j_call: TRBJ1-1
d_call: -
clone_size: -
cdr3_aa: CAWNSGKNTEAFF

v_call: TRBV12-3/TRBV12-4
j_call: TRBJ2-7
d_call: -
clone_size: -
cdr3_aa: CASAGPPFEQYF

v_call: TRBV6-1
j_call: TRBJ1-4
d_call: TRBD1
clone_size: -
cdr3_aa: CASSEYGTDNEKLFF

v_call: TRBV6-5
j_call: TRBJ2-7
d_call: TRBD1
clone_size: -
cdr3_aa: CASSYRTGAGEQYF

v_call: TRBV5-4
j_call: TRBJ2-2
d_call: TRBD2
clone_size: few
cdr3_aa: CASSLAGVAGHTGELFF

v_call: TRBV5-6
j_call: TRBJ1-1
d_call: -
clone_size: -
cdr3_aa: CASSYDRTEAFF

v_call: TRBV11-2
j_call: TRBJ2-2
d_call: TRBD2
clone_size: -
cdr3_aa: CASSLSGLAGGRGELFF

v_call: TRBV14
j_call: TRBJ2-1
d_call: TRBD1
clone_size: -
cdr3_aa: CASSQEGTGSLRPVANEQFF

v_call: TRBV30
j_call: TRBJ1-5
d_call: TRBD1
clone_size: -
cdr3_aa: CAWSQGDGQPQHF

v_call: TRBV7-9
j_call: TRBJ1-1
d_call: -
clone_size: -
cdr3_aa: CASSLGGVGTEAFF

v_call: TRBV5-6
j_call: TRBJ2-5
d_call: TRBD2
clone_size: -
cdr3_aa: CASSRGTSGAQETQYF

v_call: TRBV7-2
j_call: TRBJ2-7
d_call: -
clone_size: -
cdr3_aa: CASSPALVGTYEQCF

v_call: TRBV5-1
j_call: TRBJ1-5
d_call: -
clone_size: -
cdr3_aa: CASSLGPDSNQPQHF

v_call: TRBV7-9
j_call: TRBJ2-6
d_call: -
clone_size: -
cdr3_aa: CASSFFSSGANVLTF

v_call: TRBV7-2
j_call: TRBJ2-3
d_call: -
clone_size: -
cdr3_aa: CASRWSTDTQYF

v_call: TRBV30
j_call: TRBJ1-2
d_call: -
clone_size: -
cdr3_aa: CAWSVGPGSHGYTF

v_call: TRBV5-1
j_call: TRBJ2-7
d_call: TRBD1
clone_size: -
cdr3_aa: CASSLVPGQGLEKIYEQYF

v_call: TRBV6-2/TRBV6-3
j_call: TRBJ2-7
d_call: TRBD2
clone_size: few
cdr3_aa: CASSRTTEGTRAYEQYF

v_call: TRBV18
j_call: TRBJ1-4
d_call: TRBD1
clone_size: -
cdr3_aa: CASSPFDGQGYNEKLFF

v_call: TRBV18
j_call: TRBJ1-2
d_call: -
clone_size: -
cdr3_aa: CASSPVEEYGYTF

v_call: TRBV7-2
j_call: TRBJ2-7
d_call: -
clone_size: -
cdr3_aa: CASSLAGTSNYEQYF